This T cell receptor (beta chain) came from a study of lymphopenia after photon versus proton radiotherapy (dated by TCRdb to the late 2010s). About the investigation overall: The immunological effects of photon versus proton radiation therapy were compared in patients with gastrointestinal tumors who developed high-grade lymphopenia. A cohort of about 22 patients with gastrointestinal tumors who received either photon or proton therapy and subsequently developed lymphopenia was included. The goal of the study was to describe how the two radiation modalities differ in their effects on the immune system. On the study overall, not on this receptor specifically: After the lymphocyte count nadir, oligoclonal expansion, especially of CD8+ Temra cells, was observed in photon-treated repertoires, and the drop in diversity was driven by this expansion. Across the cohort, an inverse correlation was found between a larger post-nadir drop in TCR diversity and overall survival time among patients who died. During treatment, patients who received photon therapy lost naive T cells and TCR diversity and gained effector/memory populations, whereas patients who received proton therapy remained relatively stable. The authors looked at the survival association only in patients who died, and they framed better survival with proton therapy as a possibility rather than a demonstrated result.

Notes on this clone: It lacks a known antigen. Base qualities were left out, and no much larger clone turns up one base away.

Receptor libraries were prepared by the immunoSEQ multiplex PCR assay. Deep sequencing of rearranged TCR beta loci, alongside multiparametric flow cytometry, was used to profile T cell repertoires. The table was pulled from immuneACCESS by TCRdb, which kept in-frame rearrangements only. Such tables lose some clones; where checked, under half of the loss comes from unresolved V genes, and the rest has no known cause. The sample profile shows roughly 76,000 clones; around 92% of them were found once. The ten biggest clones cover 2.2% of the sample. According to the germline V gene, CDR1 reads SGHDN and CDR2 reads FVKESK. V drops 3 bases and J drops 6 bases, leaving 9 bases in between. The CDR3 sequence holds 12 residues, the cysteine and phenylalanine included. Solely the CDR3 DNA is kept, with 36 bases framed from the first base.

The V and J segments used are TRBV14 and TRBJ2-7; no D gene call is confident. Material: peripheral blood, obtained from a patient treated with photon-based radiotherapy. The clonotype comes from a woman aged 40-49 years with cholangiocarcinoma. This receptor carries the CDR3 CASSQGRLEQYF. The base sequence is TGTGCCAGCAGCCAGGGCCGCCTCGAGCAGTACTTC.